The 7 T cell receptor beta chains below come from one sample, sequenced in a study of blood T cell repertoires in COVID-19. Profiling relied on immunoSEQ multiplex PCR, and the TCRdb table lists in-frame clones only, not all of them. The table includes about 71,000 clones, 82% detected once. The sequenced material came from peripheral blood. The receptors shown here come from a woman older than 75 with acute or convalescent COVID-19.

The chain has TRBV27 and TRBJ2-1, with TRBD2 matching over 13 bases. Germline V CDR1 and CDR2: MNHEY, SMNVEV (reference sequence). Germline trimming cut 4 bases from V and 0 bases from J; bases unmatched to any gene: 3. The CDR3 runs 17 residues. Here the CDR3 reads CASSYGTSGVSYNEQFF. The CDR3 coding sequence is TGTGCCAGCAGTTATGGGACTAGCGGGGTCTCCTACAATGAGCAGTTCTTC.

The rearrangement uses TRBV29-1 and TRBJ1-4; perhaps TRBD1 as D (6 bases). This CDR3 contains 12 residues. With 4 bases removed from V and 4 bases from J, the gap between germline ends came to 7 bases. Germline assignment: CDR1 SQVTM and CDR2 ANQGSEA. The CDR3 loop is CSVGGLNEKLFF. CDR3 sequence (DNA): TGCAGCGTTGGGGGGCTTAATGAAAAACTGTTTTTT.

The chain recombines TRBV19 with TRBJ1-1, with D possibly being TRBD1 (6 bases). Germline lookup yields CDR1 LNHDA and CDR2 SQIVND (reference sequence). V lost 1 base and J 6 bases, leaving 9 bases between the germline ends. The CDR3 totals 13 residues. Written as DNA, the CDR3 is TGTGCCAGTAGTATAGTACACAGGGCTGAAGCTTTCTTT. This sequence encodes CASSIVHRAEAFF.

This clone was seen just once. The gene calls are TRBV11-2 and TRBJ2-1; 9 nucleotides line up with TRBD1. V lost 5 bases, J lost 6 bases, and 14 bases stayed unmatched. The germline gives CDR1 SGHAT, CDR2 FQNNGV. The CDR3 extends over 17 amino acids. In nucleotides, the CDR3 is TGTGCCAGCAGCCTCCCCAGGTGGACAGGGGATGGCAATGAGCAGTTCTTC. Amino acids: CASSLPRWTGDGNEQFF. Full variable domain (remainder filled in from reference TRBV11-2 and TRBJ2-1): EAGVAQSPRYKIIEKRQSVAFWCNPISGHATLYWYQQILGQGPKLLIQFQNNGVVDDSQLPKDRFSAERLKGVDSTLKIQPAKLEDSAVYLCASSLPRWTGDGNEQFFGPGTRLTVL.

The chain employs TRBV18 and TRBJ1-4; D is unclear. CDR1 is KGHSH, CDR2 LQKENI, per germline. V gave up 2 bases and J gave up 4 bases, with 5 bases separating them. This CDR3 is 13 amino acids long. CDR3 region: CASSPDFNEKLFF. CDR3 DNA sequence: TGTGCCAGCTCACCAGACTTTAATGAAAAACTGTTTTTT.

The CDR3 spells CASRGGTEAFF. The DNA of the CDR3 is TGTGCCAGCAGGGGGGGCACTGAAGCTTTCTTT. V gene TRBV11-2 combines with J gene TRBJ1-1, with a tentative D call TRBD1 (5 bases). Germline lookup yields CDR1 SGHAT and CDR2 FQNNGV. The length of the CDR3 is 11 residues. Trimming pared 6 bases from V and 4 bases from J, leaving 6 bases between. Based on the CDR3 plus reference TRBV11-2 and TRBJ1-1, the full variable domain is EAGVAQSPRYKIIEKRQSVAFWCNPISGHATLYWYQQILGQGPKLLIQFQNNGVVDDSQLPKDRFSAERLKGVDSTLKIQPAKLEDSAVYLCASRGGTEAFFGQGTRLTVV.

The chain recombines TRBV5-4 with TRBJ2-1, with 13 bases fitting TRBD2. The CDR3 has 16 residues. With V trimmed by 5 bases and J by 7 bases, 9 bases remained unmatched. From germline, CDR1 is SGHNT and CDR2 YYREEE (reference sequence). The CDR3 loop reads CASRPELAGGQNEQFF. CDR3 DNA: TGTGCCAGCAGGCCAGAACTAGCGGGAGGGCAGAATGAGCAGTTCTTC. Together with reference TRBV5-4 and TRBJ2-1, the CDR3 gives the full variable domain: ETGVTQSPTHLIKTRGQQVTLRCSSQSGHNTVSWYQQALGQGPQFIFQYYREEENGRGNFPPRFSGLQFPNYSSELNVNALELDDSALYLCASRPELAGGQNEQFFGPGTRLTVL.